A single T cell receptor beta chain is shown here with its context. Its antigen is undetermined. Profiling relied on immunoSEQ multiplex PCR, and the TCRdb table lists in-frame clones only, not all of them. The sample carries some 64,000 clones, roughly 84% recorded once. The entry originates in a study of a mutant IDH1 vaccine in newly diagnosed glioma. Looking at the study overall: The patients were given eight vaccinations, one each in weeks 1, 3, 5, 7, 11, 15, 19 and 23. Commencement of vaccination occurred 4-6 weeks following radiotherapy alone, or concurrently with temozolomide cycles. Every participant had undergone radiotherapy, temozolomide, or both before, and most underwent both.

Specified time point: week 11, during vaccination. With topical imiquimod, each dose of the vaccine consisted of 300 ug of mutant IDH1 20-mer peptide. The sample in question was PBMCs, obtained from a glioma patient whose treatment included an IDH1 peptide vaccine. This TCR was sampled from a woman in her 50s with glioma.

DNA of the CDR3: TGTGCCAGTAGGAGAGGACAGCGGGGGAATGAAAAACTGTTTTTT. Protein product: CASRRGQRGNEKLFF. The chain couples TRBV19 to TRBJ1-4; a possible D gene is TRBD1 (6 bases). The V gene's germline CDR1 is LNHDA and CDR2 SQIVND (reference sequence). V dropped 6 bases and J dropped 5 bases, with 16 bases sitting between them. The CDR3 consists of 15 residues.